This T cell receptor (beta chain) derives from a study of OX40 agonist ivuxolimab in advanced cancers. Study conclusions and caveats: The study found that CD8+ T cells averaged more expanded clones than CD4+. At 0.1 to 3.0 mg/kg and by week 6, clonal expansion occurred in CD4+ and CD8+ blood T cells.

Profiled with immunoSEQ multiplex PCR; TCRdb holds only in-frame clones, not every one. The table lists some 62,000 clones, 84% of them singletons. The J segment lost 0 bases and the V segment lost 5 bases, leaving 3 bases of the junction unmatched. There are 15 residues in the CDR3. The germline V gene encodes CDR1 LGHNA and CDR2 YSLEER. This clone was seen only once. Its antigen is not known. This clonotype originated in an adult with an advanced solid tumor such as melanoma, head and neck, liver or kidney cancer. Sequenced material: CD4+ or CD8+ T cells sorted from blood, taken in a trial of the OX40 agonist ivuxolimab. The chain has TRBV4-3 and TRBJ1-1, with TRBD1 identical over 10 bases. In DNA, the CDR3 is TGCGCCAGCAGCGGGGACAGGGGTTTGAACACTGAAGCTTTCTTT. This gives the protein CASSGDRGLNTEAFF.